These 11 T cell receptor beta chains were sequenced from one sample in a study of cytomegalovirus exposure and HLA in healthy donors. Use of 60 Vbeta and 13 Jbeta primers characterized the PCR. Sequenced by immunoSEQ multiplex PCR; TCRdb stores in-frame clones only, minus some. Among 120,000 or so clones, under 90% were seen once, and the ten largest hold about 2%. The sample was PBMCs. The receptors derive from a woman in her 40s in good health and CMV-seronegative.

V usage is TRBV19 and J usage is TRBJ1-2, with D hard to call. The CDR3 loop spans 15 amino acids. CDR1 is LNHDA and CDR2 is SQIVND in the germline V gene (reference sequence). Trimming stripped 0 bases from V and 3 bases from J, with 11 bases between. For the CDR3, the DNA is TGTGCCAGTAGTATAGATCTTGTGGAGGACTATGGCTACACCTTC. It specifies CASSIDLVEDYGYTF.

This chain uses TRBV5-6 with TRBJ2-5, with 8 bases matching TRBD1. Germline values: CDR1 SGHDT, CDR2 YYEEEE. The CDR3 is 15 amino acids. Trimming took 4 bases from V and 3 from J; bases not matched to a gene: 8. DNA of the CDR3: TGTGCCAGCAGCACAACCAAGACAGGGGAAGAGACCCAGTACTTC. Translated: CASSTTKTGEETQYF. The entire variable domain, with the rest obtained from reference TRBV5-6 and TRBJ2-5, is as follows: DAGVTQSPTHLIKTRGQQVTLRCSPKSGHDTVSWYQQALGQGPQFIFQYYEEEERQRGNFPDRFSGHQFPNYSSELNVNALLLGDSALYLCASSTTKTGEETQYFGPGTRLLVL.

This chain uses TRBV2 with TRBJ2-2; 8 nucleotides agree with TRBD2. The V gene's germline CDR1 is SNHLY and CDR2 FYNNEI. J lost 2 bases, V lost 7 bases, and 3 bases had no gene match. The CDR3 spans 14 residues. CDR3 in amino acids: CASTTSGNTGELFF. Here the CDR3 DNA reads TGTGCCAGCACTACTAGCGGCAACACCGGGGAGCTGTTTTTT.

This sequence joins TRBV7-2 and TRBJ2-7; TRBD2 agrees at 10 bases. The length of the CDR3 is 17 residues. After removal of 5 bases from V and 2 bases from J, the junction contained 12 bases not matched to a gene. CDR1 is SGHTA, CDR2 FQGNSA, per germline. This CDR3 reads CASSPQPGLAVTYEQYF. CDR3 bases: TGTGCCAGCAGCCCCCAACCCGGACTAGCGGTAACCTACGAGCAGTACTTC.

The chain employs TRBV5-6 and TRBJ2-5; unclear D gene. The CDR3 is 12 residues long. CDR1 and CDR2 (germline): SGHDT, YYEEEE. V lost 2 bases and J lost 3, with 5 bases in between. The CDR3 bases are TGTGCCAGCAGCTTCCGGGAAGAGACCCAGTACTTC. Protein sequence: CASSFREETQYF.

This clone has just a few counts. The V and J genes are TRBV29-1 and TRBJ1-1; D ambiguous. Germline CDR1 is SQVTM and CDR2 is ANQGSEA. The CDR3 contains 11 residues. Trimming removed 6 bases from V and 3 bases from J, with 8 bases in between. The CDR3 loop reads CSVELDTEAFF. The CDR3 nucleotides are TGCAGCGTCGAGTTGGACACTGAAGCTTTCTTT.

V is TRBV5-5 and J is TRBJ2-4, with 7 bases fitting TRBD2. Germline V lookup: CDR1 SGHKS, CDR2 YYEKEE (reference sequence). This CDR3 is built from 15 residues. J lost 2 bases, V lost 3 bases, and 5 bases had no gene match. CDR3 sequence: CASSSWRESKNIQYF. DNA of the CDR3: TGTGCCAGCAGCTCGTGGCGGGAGTCCAAAAACATTCAGTACTTC.

This chain's CDR3 is CASSLGLEGRQYF. The CDR3 DNA sequence: TGTGCCAGCAGCCTAGGACTAGAGGGGCGGCAGTACTTC. V is TRBV14 and J is TRBJ2-7; 7 bases match TRBD2. V lost 4 bases and J lost 9; bases outside the gene matches: 9. Germline CDR1 is SGHDN and CDR2 is FVKESK. The CDR3 totals 13 residues.

CDR3 sequence reads: CASSLDNGYEQYF. DNA for the CDR3: TGTGCCAGCAGCTTAGATAACGGCTACGAGCAGTACTTC. This sequence joins TRBV11-3 and TRBJ2-7, with D unresolved. With 0 bases removed from V and 3 bases from J, the gap between germline ends came to 6 bases. The CDR3 has 13 residues. Germline lookup yields CDR1 SGHNT and CDR2 YENEEA.

The rearrangement links TRBV7-9 to TRBJ2-3; D is undetermined. The CDR3 is made up of 16 amino acids. V was cut by 0 bases and J by 2 bases, with 12 bases left in between. Per the germline V gene, CDR1 is SEHNR and CDR2 is FQNEAQ (reference sequence). CDR3 DNA sequence: TGTGCCAGCAGCTTAGCGCATCGGCAGGTCACAGATACGCAGTATTTT. This gives the protein CASSLAHRQVTDTQYF.

With regard to this clone: One junction end disagrees with the germline gene, perhaps due to a read error. The chain recombines TRBV7-9 with TRBJ2-2, with no clear D. The CDR3 is 16 residues long. In germline, CDR1 is SEHNR, CDR2 FQNEAQ (reference sequence). The DNA for the CDR3 is TGTTCCAGCAGCTTAGTACGCTCCACAATCGCCGGGGAGCTGTTTTTT. Its protein is CSSSLVRSTIAGELFF.